This T cell receptor (beta chain) comes out of a study of blood T cell repertoires in COVID-19. Study details: There were acute and convalescent COVID-19 samples, and they came from the United States, Italy and Spain.

Measured with immunoSEQ multiplex PCR; TCRdb has only the in-frame clones, and not every one. The sample yields some 410,000 clones, 70% to 90% seen once. Sample: PBMCs or T cells enriched from blood (not recorded which). The clonotype was recovered from a woman aged 25 to 39 with acute COVID-19.

CDR3 coding DNA: TGTGCCTGGAGTGTAAGACCGACAGGGATTCCCTATAATTCACCCCTCCACTTT. This translates into CAWSVRPTGIPYNSPLHF. The chain employs TRBV30 and TRBJ1-6; TRBD1 matches at 7 bases. Germline V gene sequence: CDR1 GTSNPN, CDR2 SVGIG (reference sequence). V lost 0 bases to trimming and J lost 2 bases; unmatched junction nucleotides: 10. CDR3 length: 18 residues.